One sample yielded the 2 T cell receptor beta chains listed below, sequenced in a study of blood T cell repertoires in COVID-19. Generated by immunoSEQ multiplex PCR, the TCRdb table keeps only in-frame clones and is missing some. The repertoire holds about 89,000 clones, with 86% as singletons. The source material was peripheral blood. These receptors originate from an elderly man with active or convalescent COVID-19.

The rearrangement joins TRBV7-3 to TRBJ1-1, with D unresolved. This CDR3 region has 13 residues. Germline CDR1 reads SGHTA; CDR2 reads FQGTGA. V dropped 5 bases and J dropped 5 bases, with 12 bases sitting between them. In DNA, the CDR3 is TGTGCCAGCAGCACTATCAGTGGGACTGAAGCTTTCTTT. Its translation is CASSTISGTEAFF. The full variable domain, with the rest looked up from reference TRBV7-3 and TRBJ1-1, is GAGVSQTPSNKVTEKGKYVELRCDPISGHTALYWYRQSLGQGPEFLIYFQGTGAADDSGLPNDRFFAVRPEGSVSTLKIQRTERGDSAVYLCASSTISGTEAFFGQGTRLTVV.

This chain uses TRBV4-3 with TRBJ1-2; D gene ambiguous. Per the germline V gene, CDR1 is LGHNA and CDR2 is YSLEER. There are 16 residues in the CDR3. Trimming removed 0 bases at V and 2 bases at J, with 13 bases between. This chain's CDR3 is CASSQDLVNSNYGYTF. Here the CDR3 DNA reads TGCGCCAGCAGCCAAGATCTCGTCAACTCGAACTATGGCTACACCTTC.